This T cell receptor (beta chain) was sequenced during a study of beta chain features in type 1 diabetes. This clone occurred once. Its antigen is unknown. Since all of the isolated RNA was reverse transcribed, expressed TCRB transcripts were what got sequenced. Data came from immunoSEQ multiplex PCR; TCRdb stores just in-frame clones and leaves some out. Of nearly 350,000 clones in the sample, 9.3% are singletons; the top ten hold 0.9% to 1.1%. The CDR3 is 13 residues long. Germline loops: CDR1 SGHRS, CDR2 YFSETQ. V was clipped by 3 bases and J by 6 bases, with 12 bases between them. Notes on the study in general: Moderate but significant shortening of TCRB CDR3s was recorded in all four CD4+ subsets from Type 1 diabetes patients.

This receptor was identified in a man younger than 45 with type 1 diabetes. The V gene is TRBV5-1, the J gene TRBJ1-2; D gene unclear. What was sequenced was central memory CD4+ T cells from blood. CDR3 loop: CASSSSPVHGYTF. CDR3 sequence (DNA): TGCGCCAGCAGCTCGAGCCCTGTTCATGGCTACACCTTC. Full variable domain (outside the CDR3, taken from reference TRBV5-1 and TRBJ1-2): KAGVTQTPRYLIKTRGQQVTLSCSPISGHRSVSWYQQTPGQGLQFLFEYFSETQRNKGNFPGRFSGRQFSNSRSEMNVSTLELGDSALYLCASSSSPVHGYTFGSGTRLTVV.